The rows below give T cell receptor beta chains drawn from one sample of a study of T-cell reconstitution after alpha-beta-depleted transplantation in children. TCRdb recomputed calls from the PCR reads with MiXCR, one row per CDR3 protein. The sample shows some 530,000 distinct CDR3 sequences, about 12% of them seen only once. The sequences come from PBMCs from the stem cell graft donor, collected from the stem cell graft. The receptors here all came from a human donor who donated a stem cell graft to a child with combined immunodeficiency. Each CDR3 is given with its conserved first and last residue. Each record gives: CDR3 DNA, CDR3 protein, V gene, D gene, J gene, clone size. The D gene is left open where the match is weak. Clone size is given for some rows only: seen once, a few or many times, or a class if the clone is expanded.

TGTGCCAGCAGTTACGTGACCCTCGTCAGGGGGGATACGCAGTATTTT CASSYVTLVRGDTQYF TRBV6-5 TRBD1 TRBJ2-3 few
TGTGCCAGCAGCCTTTTTGGAGGGGACAGGGTGTACGAGCAGTACTTC CASSLFGGDRVYEQYF TRBV3-1 TRBD1 TRBJ2-7 many
TGTGCCAGCACCAACGGGGGGGGGCCTATGAATGAGCAGTTCTTC CASTNGGGPMNEQFF TRBV6-1 TRBD2 TRBJ2-1 few
TGTGTCGCGGGTGAAGGGGAGCAGTACTTC CVAGEGEQYF TRBV10-3 NA TRBJ2-7 NA
TGTGCCAGCAGCTTAAACTACGACAGGGGAGGCGAGCAGTACTTC CASSLNYDRGGEQYF TRBV7-9 TRBD1 TRBJ2-7 many
TGTGCCAGCAGCCAAACCGTAGGTCTAGCGGGACACAATGAGCAGTTCTTC CASSQTVGLAGHNEQFF TRBV4-2 TRBD2 TRBJ2-1 few
TGCAGCGTTGAAAAGAACCAGGACAATGAGCAGTTCTTC CSVEKNQDNEQFF TRBV29-1 NA TRBJ2-1 many
TGTGCCAGCCGCGCTCAGACAGATACGCAGTATTTT CASRAQTDTQYF TRBV12-3/TRBV12-4 NA TRBJ2-3 NA
TGTGCCAGCAGTCCCTACCAGGGGAAAGAGACCCAGTACTTC CASSPYQGKETQYF TRBV6-1 NA TRBJ2-5 few
TGCAGTGCTAGTCCTTTGGGTAGCAAATCTACAAGAATAACTAACTATGGCTACACCTTC CSASPLGSKSTRITNYGYTF TRBV20-1 NA TRBJ1-2 many
TGTGCCACTGCCCCGGGAATAGGTTCACCCCTCCACTTT CATAPGIGSPLHF TRBV15 NA TRBJ1-6 few
TGCGCCAGCAGCCTTACAGGGGAAACCTACAATGAGCAGTTCTTC CASSLTGETYNEQFF TRBV5-1 TRBD1 TRBJ2-1 NA
TGCGCCAGCAGCCCAACCCTTGGAGAGTCCTACGAGCAGTACTTC CASSPTLGESYEQYF TRBV5-1 NA TRBJ2-7 NA
TGCAGTGCTAGAGGGGGAGCGGGAGGGAACACCGGGGAGCTGTTTTTT CSARGGAGGNTGELFF TRBV20-1 TRBD2 TRBJ2-2 many
TGTGCCTGGAGTGTACCGGCAGGGCTCGGCTACACCTTC CAWSVPAGLGYTF TRBV30 NA TRBJ1-2 NA
TGTGCCAGCAGTCGTTCAGGTGGGGCCCAAGAGACCCAGTACTTC CASSRSGGAQETQYF TRBV27 NA TRBJ2-5 NA
TGTGCCAGCAGCTTAGAGGGACAGCGCCCTAACTATGGCTACACCTTC CASSLEGQRPNYGYTF TRBV7-6 TRBD1 TRBJ1-2 few
TGCGCCAGCAGCCAAGCTACTAGCGGAGGGGTATTGCAGTTCTTC CASSQATSGGVLQFF TRBV4-1 TRBD2 TRBJ2-1 few
TGTGCCAGCAGCACAGCGCAGGGATTCGGGGCCAACGTCCTGACTTTC CASSTAQGFGANVLTF TRBV7-3 NA TRBJ2-6 NA
TGCAGCGTTGTCCCAAGACAGGGGAGGAGTGGCTACACCTTC CSVVPRQGRSGYTF TRBV29-1 TRBD1 TRBJ1-2 few
TGTGCCAGTAGTCCTCACAGGACAGGGGGAGACGAGCAGTACTTC CASSPHRTGGDEQYF TRBV19 TRBD1 TRBJ2-7 NA
TGCAGTGCTAGTCCGGGAGGGCCCCACGAGCAGTACTTC CSASPGGPHEQYF TRBV20-1 TRBD2 TRBJ2-7 NA
TGTGCCAGCAGACCCGAGACCGGGGGCTACAATGAGCAGTTCTTC CASRPETGGYNEQFF TRBV6-1 NA TRBJ2-1 NA
TGTGCCAGCAGCCGAGACGTACAGATCGGAGCTTTCTTT CASSRDVQIGAFF TRBV3-1 NA TRBJ1-1 many
TGCAGTGCTAGGTTATCCGGGACCACCTACGAGCAGTACTTC CSARLSGTTYEQYF TRBV20-1 NA TRBJ2-7 NA
TGCGCCAGCAGCTTGGAAGGGGGCGCCCCCTATGGCTACACCTTC CASSLEGGAPYGYTF TRBV5-1 TRBD1 TRBJ1-2 few
TGTGCCAGCAGTTTAGCAGGGGGGGCCACTGAAGCTTTCTTT CASSLAGGATEAFF TRBV12-3/TRBV12-4 NA TRBJ1-1 NA
TGTGCCAGCAGTTATAACCGGGGCGTTGGGGAGACCCAGTACTTC CASSYNRGVGETQYF TRBV6-5 NA TRBJ2-5 few
TGCGCCACCACCAGGGACAGAGCCACAGATACGCAGTATTTT CATTRDRATDTQYF TRBV5-1 TRBD1 TRBJ2-3 few
TGTGCCAGCAGCTTAGTTATAGATACGCAGTATTTT CASSLVIDTQYF TRBV7-2 NA TRBJ2-3 few
TGCGCCAGCAGCCAAGGCAGGGCTTATGGCTACACCTTC CASSQGRAYGYTF TRBV4-3 NA TRBJ1-2 few
TGTGCCACCAGTGGTGGGACTGACCCCTATGGCTACACCTTC CATSGGTDPYGYTF TRBV24-1 NA TRBJ1-2 NA
TGTGCCATCAGTCACGCGGTAGACGACAATGAGCAGTTCTTC CAISHAVDDNEQFF TRBV10-3 NA TRBJ2-1 NA
TGTGCCAGCAGCCAAAGCCCGCACAGACCGGACTACGAGCAGTACTTC CASSQSPHRPDYEQYF TRBV5-8 NA TRBJ2-7 few
TGTGCCAGCAGTGAATACAGGGGGTCTTACAATGAGCAGTTCTTC CASSEYRGSYNEQFF TRBV6-1 TRBD1 TRBJ2-1 many
TGTGCCAGCAGCGCCGGGACTAGCGGAAACACCGGGGAGCTGTTTTTT CASSAGTSGNTGELFF TRBV12-3/TRBV12-4 TRBD2 TRBJ2-2 many
TGTGCCAGCAGTTTATTCCGGTCCACCTACGAGCAGTACTTC CASSLFRSTYEQYF TRBV28 NA TRBJ2-7 many
TGTGCCACCAGTGATTTAAGCGAGCAGTTCTTC CATSDLSEQFF TRBV24-1 NA TRBJ2-1 NA
TGTGCCAGCAGCCCGGGGGGGACTAGCGGGAGGGCCGTAGATACGCAGTATTTT CASSPGGTSGRAVDTQYF TRBV11-2 TRBD2 TRBJ2-3 few
TGCAGCGTTGTCCTGACAGGGGTGGTCACTGAAGCTTTCTTT CSVVLTGVVTEAFF TRBV29-1 TRBD1 TRBJ1-1 many
TGTGCCAGCAGCTTGGGACTAGCGGGGACCCCCTACGAGCAGTACTTC CASSLGLAGTPYEQYF TRBV7-2 TRBD2 TRBJ2-7 few
TGTGCCAGCAGACCTGGCGGGGGGGCCACGTATACGCAGTATTTT CASRPGGGATYTQYF TRBV7-2 TRBD2 TRBJ2-3 few
TGTGCCAGCAGTTTACGACTAGCGGGGGGGGAGACCCAGTACTTC CASSLRLAGGETQYF TRBV12-3/TRBV12-4 TRBD2 TRBJ2-5 many